This TCR beta chain was profiled in a study of Graves' ophthalmopathy and Graves' hyperthyroidism. The ends were cut back, 2 bases at V and 0 bases at J, with 8 bases in the middle. The CDR3 runs 15 residues. Beta-chain TCR CDR3 regions were amplified from RNA transcripts. Second-round multiplex PCR came after a first-round RT-PCR that employed HTBI primers. TCRdb used MiXCR to reprocess the multiplex PCR reads, holding one entry per CDR3 protein. This sample carries about 230,000 distinct CDR3 sequences, around 45% of them seen once, and the ten largest clones take roughly 50%. This sequence was found in an adult man with Graves' ophthalmopathy. The chain has TRBV12-3 or TRBV12-4 and TRBJ1-3; D is undetermined. Input material: peripheral blood. In DNA form, the CDR3 reads TGTGCCAGCAGTTTATGGAGGTCCTCTGGAAACACCATATATTTT. This gives the protein CASSLWRSSGNTIYF.